This is a list of T cell receptor beta chains from one sample in a study of T cells in Graves' hyperthyroidism and ophthalmopathy. TCRdb itself ran the multiplex PCR reads through MiXCR, one entry per CDR3 protein. The table records 550,000 to 600,000 distinct CDR3 sequences, 16% of them present only once. The specimen sequenced was blood. These receptor sequences come from a woman between 18 and 29 years old with Graves' hyperthyroidism. Each CDR3 is given with its conserved first and last residue. A D gene is named only where the DNA matches it firmly. Expanded clones are given a class, and other clones once, few, many or no size at all.

>NA|TRBV7-9|few|TRBJ1-3
TGTTCCAGCACCAACAGGGTTGGAAACACCATATATTTT
CSSTNRVGNTIYF
>TRBD1|TRBV28|many|TRBJ2-1
TGTGCCAGCAGTCGGACAGGGGCAGGGAGTGAGCAGTTCTTC
CASSRTGAGSEQFF
>NA|TRBV12-3/TRBV12-4|NA|TRBJ1-2
TGTGCCAGCAGTTTAGGGTGGCGATCTGGCTACACCTTC
CASSLGWRSGYTF
>NA|TRBV9|NA|TRBJ2-3
TGTGCCAGCAGCGTATTGGATCTCCGGTCCACAGATACGCAGTATTTT
CASSVLDLRSTDTQYF
>NA|TRBV18|many|TRBJ2-7
TGTGCCAGCTCACCGAGTCTGCGGACACACGAGCAGTACTTC
CASSPSLRTHEQYF
>TRBD1|TRBV5-1|many|TRBJ1-6
TGCGCCAGCAGCTTTGGGGACAGGGGGCTCTCACCCCTCCACTTT
CASSFGDRGLSPLHF
>TRBD1|TRBV6-1|many|TRBJ1-2
TGTGCCGGAACCAGGGGGCAAGGCTATGGCTACACCTTC
CAGTRGQGYGYTF
>TRBD2|TRBV5-1|few|TRBJ2-2
TGCGCCAGCGATACCTCGGGACTAGCGAACACCGGGGAGCTGTTTTTT
CASDTSGLANTGELFF
>NA|TRBV5-1|few|TRBJ2-7
TGCGCCAGCAGCTTACATGTAGTAGGCGGCGAGCAGTACTTC
CASSLHVVGGEQYF
>NA|TRBV29-1|NA|TRBJ1-1
TGCAGCGCGGAGGGCGGTCAGGGAGGACTTTGGTCTGAAGCTTTCTTT
CSAEGGQGGLWSEAFF
>NA|TRBV27|many|TRBJ2-7
TGTGCCAGCAGTTATTCTAGCTCGTGGGGCGAGCAGTACTTC
CASSYSSSWGEQYF
>TRBD1|TRBV11-2|few|TRBJ2-7
TGTGCCAGCAGCGTTGGGACAGGAACCGCCTACGAGCAGTACTTC
CASSVGTGTAYEQYF
>TRBD2|TRBV6-1|few|TRBJ2-7
TGTGCCAGCACTAGGACTAGCGGAAGGTACGAGCAGTACTTC
CASTRTSGRYEQYF
>TRBD2|TRBV20-1|NA|TRBJ2-5
TGCAGTGCTAGAGCCTCGGGACTAGCGGGGGGGCAAGAGACCCAGTACTTC
CSARASGLAGGQETQYF
>NA|TRBV20-1|NA|TRBJ2-7
TGCAGTGTCAGCCGGGGCCCCTACGAGCAGTACTTC
CSVSRGPYEQYF
>TRBD1|TRBV6-1|many|TRBJ2-7
TGTGCCAGCAGTCGCGACAGGGGGCACTACGAGCAGTACTTC
CASSRDRGHYEQYF
>TRBD2|TRBV20-1|few|TRBJ2-2
TGCAGTGCTAGACTAGCGGGGGGCCCAGATACCGGGGAGCTGTTTTTT
CSARLAGGPDTGELFF
>TRBD2|TRBV19|NA|TRBJ2-7
TGTGCCAGTAGTATGTGGCTAGCGGGAGACGAGCAGTACTTC
CASSMWLAGDEQYF
>TRBD2|TRBV7-8|many|TRBJ2-2
TGTGCCAGCAGCTTAGCGTCTGGCGGGAGGGCCCCTGGCGGGGAGCTGTTTTTT
CASSLASGGRAPGGELFF
>TRBD2|TRBV20-1|many|TRBJ2-7
TGCAGTGCTAGACAGCGGGAAAGGGAGCAGTACTTC
CSARQREREQYF
>NA|TRBV7-8|NA|TRBJ1-1
TGTGCCAGCAGCTTATGGGGGCTCGGCGGCACTGAAGCTTTCTTT
CASSLWGLGGTEAFF
>NA|TRBV30|many|TRBJ1-1
TGTGCCTGGAGTGCCGGGGGGTGGAACACTGAAGCTTTCTTT
CAWSAGGWNTEAFF
>NA|TRBV6-6|many|TRBJ1-1
TGTGCCAGCAGTTACTCGCTCAGAAGGGAAACTGAAGCTTTCTTT
CASSYSLRRETEAFF
>TRBD2|TRBV6-2/TRBV6-3|many|TRBJ2-1
TGTGCCAGCAGGGGACTAGCAGCCTACAATGAGCAGTTCTTC
CASRGLAAYNEQFF
>TRBD1|TRBV7-2|many|TRBJ1-5
TGTGCCAGCAGCTTAGGACAGGGTAATTTTCAGCCCCAGCATTTT
CASSLGQGNFQPQHF
>NA|TRBV29-1|many|TRBJ2-1
TGCAGCGTTGGGATTAACAATGAGCAGTTCTTC
CSVGINNEQFF
>NA|TRBV6-2/TRBV6-3|NA|TRBJ1-2
TGTGCCAGCAGTTACTCTTCCCCCGGAGGTTCTAACTATGGCTACACCTTC
CASSYSSPGGSNYGYTF
>NA|TRBV10-2|NA|TRBJ1-3
TGCGCCAGCAGTCACCTTTTGCAGGGATCTGGAAACACCATATATTTT
CASSHLLQGSGNTIYF
>NA|TRBV5-1|NA|TRBJ2-6
TGCGCCAGCAGTGTGAATTCGCTATCTGGGGCCAACGTCCTGACTTTC
CASSVNSLSGANVLTF
>NA|TRBV5-1|NA|TRBJ1-1
TGCGCCAGCAAGAGTCGGGATGCCATGAACACTGAAGCTTTCTTT
CASKSRDAMNTEAFF
>NA|TRBV9|NA|TRBJ2-7
TGTGCCAGCAGCGTAGATTTAGGGGGCGAGCAGTACTTC
CASSVDLGGEQYF
>NA|TRBV7-9|few|TRBJ1-2
TGTGCCAGCAGCGGGGGGCTGGCGACAGACTATGGCTACACCTTC
CASSGGLATDYGYTF
>TRBD1|TRBV28|many|TRBJ2-5
TGTGCCAGCAGAGGACAGGGAGAAGAGACCCAGTACTTC
CASRGQGEETQYF
>NA|TRBV6-1|NA|TRBJ1-1
TGTGCCAGCAGTGGCACTCTGATGAACACTGAAGCTTTCTTT
CASSGTLMNTEAFF
>TRBD2|TRBV19|NA|TRBJ2-5
TGTGCCAGTAGTAGGTCTAGCGGGGCCCGGGAGACCCAGTACTTC
CASSRSSGARETQYF
>TRBD1|TRBV12-3/TRBV12-4|many|TRBJ1-1
TGTGCCAGCAGTAGGGACAGGGGGTCGAACACTGAAGCTTTCTTT
CASSRDRGSNTEAFF
>TRBD1|TRBV6-1|many|TRBJ1-1
TGTGCCAGCAGGAGACAGGGGAAGAACACTGAAGCTTTCTTT
CASRRQGKNTEAFF
>TRBD2|TRBV28|many|TRBJ2-1
TGTGCCAGCACCCCCAGCGGGACCATCAATGAGCAGTTCTTC
CASTPSGTINEQFF
>NA|TRBV12-3/TRBV12-4|many|TRBJ1-2
TGTGCCAGCAGACTCGGGACGGGGCAGGAAGGCTACACCTTC
CASRLGTGQEGYTF
>NA|TRBV6-2/TRBV6-3|few|TRBJ1-4
TGTGCCAGCAGTTACTCGAGGATGGGCACTAATGAAAAACTGTTTTTT
CASSYSRMGTNEKLFF
>NA|TRBV25-1|NA|TRBJ1-6
TGTGCCAGCAGTGAATTAGTGGGGACTGGGTCACCCCTCCACTTT
CASSELVGTGSPLHF
>NA|TRBV28|many|TRBJ2-1
TGTGCCAGCAGTCCAGCGGGCTGGTCCTACAATGAGCAGTTCTTC
CASSPAGWSYNEQFF
>NA|TRBV25-1|few|TRBJ2-5
TGTGCCAGCGGGCAACAAGACAGCCAAGAGACCCAGTACTTC
CASGQQDSQETQYF
>NA|TRBV11-2|few|TRBJ2-7
TGTGCCAGCAGCTTAGTGGGCAGGCCGGGGGAGCAGTACTTC
CASSLVGRPGEQYF
>NA|TRBV11-2|many|TRBJ1-1
TGTGCCAGCACCATTCCCCTGGCAGGGATGGAAACTGAAGCTTTCTTT
CASTIPLAGMETEAFF
>NA|TRBV3-1|many|TRBJ2-1
TGTGCCAGCAGCCCCCCAGCTGGGGGTGGTGAGCAGTTCTTC
CASSPPAGGGEQFF
>NA|TRBV5-1|few|TRBJ1-1
TGCGCCAGCAGCCGCTTGACGGCCGGCCGTGAAGCTTTCTTT
CASSRLTAGREAFF
>NA|TRBV7-2|many|TRBJ1-2
TGTGCCAGCAGGCCCACGGGGATGGGTGGCTACACCTTC
CASRPTGMGGYTF
>TRBD1|TRBV12-3/TRBV12-4|many|TRBJ2-5
TGTGCCAGCAGCAAACCGACAGGGGCCAGGGAGACCCAGTACTTC
CASSKPTGARETQYF
>NA|TRBV7-2|NA|TRBJ1-1
TGTGCCAGCAGCCTTAGTTTTAGGGACCTTGGTGGGGTGGCCACTGAAGCTTTCTTT
CASSLSFRDLGGVATEAFF
>TRBD2|TRBV6-4|NA|TRBJ2-1
TGTGCCAGCAGTGACTCGCCCGGGACTAGTAGCGATGAGCAGTTCTTC
CASSDSPGTSSDEQFF
>NA|TRBV20-1|NA|TRBJ2-4
TGCAGTGCACCCCTAGCCGGGGTGTGCAAAAACATTCAGTACTTC
CSAPLAGVCKNIQYF